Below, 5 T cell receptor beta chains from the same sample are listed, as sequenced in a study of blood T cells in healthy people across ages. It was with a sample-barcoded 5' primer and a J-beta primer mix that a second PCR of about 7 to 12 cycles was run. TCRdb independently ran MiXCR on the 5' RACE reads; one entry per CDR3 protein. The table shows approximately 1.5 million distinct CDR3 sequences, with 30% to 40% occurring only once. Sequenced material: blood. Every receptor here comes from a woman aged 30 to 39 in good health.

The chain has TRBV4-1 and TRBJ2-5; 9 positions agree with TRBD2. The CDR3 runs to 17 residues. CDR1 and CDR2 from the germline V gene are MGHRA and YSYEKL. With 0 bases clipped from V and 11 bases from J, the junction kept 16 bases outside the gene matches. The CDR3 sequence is CASSQDGGRAPFEEQYF. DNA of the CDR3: TGCGCCAGCAGCCAAGACGGCGGGAGGGCCCCCTTTGAGGAGCAGTACTTC.

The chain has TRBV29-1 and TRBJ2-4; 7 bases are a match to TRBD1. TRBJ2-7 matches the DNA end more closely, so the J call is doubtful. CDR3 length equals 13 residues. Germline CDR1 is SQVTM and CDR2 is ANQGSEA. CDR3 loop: CSVLTGRPYEQYF. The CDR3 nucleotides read TGCAGCGTTTTGACAGGGCGTCCCTACGAGCAGTACTTC.

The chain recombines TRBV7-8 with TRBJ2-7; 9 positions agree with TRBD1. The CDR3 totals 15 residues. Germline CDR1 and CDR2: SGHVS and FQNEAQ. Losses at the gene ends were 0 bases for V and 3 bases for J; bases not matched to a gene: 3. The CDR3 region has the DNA TGTGCCAGCAGCTTAGCGGCGACAGGGGGCTACGAGCAGTACTTC. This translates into CASSLAATGGYEQYF.

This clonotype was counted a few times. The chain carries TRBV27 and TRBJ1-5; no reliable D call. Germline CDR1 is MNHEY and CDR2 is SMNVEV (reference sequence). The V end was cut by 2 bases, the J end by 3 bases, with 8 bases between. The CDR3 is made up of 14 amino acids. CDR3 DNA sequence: TGTGCCAGCAGTTTAGGGGTCGACAATCAGCCCCAGCATTTT. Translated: CASSLGVDNQPQHF.

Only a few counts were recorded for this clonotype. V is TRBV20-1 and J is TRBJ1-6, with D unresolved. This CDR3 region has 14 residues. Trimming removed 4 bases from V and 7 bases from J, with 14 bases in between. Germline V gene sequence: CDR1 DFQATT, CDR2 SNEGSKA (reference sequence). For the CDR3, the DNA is TGCAGTGCTAACCTCGGAGGGCCGAATTCACCCCTCCACTTT. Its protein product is CSANLGGPNSPLHF.